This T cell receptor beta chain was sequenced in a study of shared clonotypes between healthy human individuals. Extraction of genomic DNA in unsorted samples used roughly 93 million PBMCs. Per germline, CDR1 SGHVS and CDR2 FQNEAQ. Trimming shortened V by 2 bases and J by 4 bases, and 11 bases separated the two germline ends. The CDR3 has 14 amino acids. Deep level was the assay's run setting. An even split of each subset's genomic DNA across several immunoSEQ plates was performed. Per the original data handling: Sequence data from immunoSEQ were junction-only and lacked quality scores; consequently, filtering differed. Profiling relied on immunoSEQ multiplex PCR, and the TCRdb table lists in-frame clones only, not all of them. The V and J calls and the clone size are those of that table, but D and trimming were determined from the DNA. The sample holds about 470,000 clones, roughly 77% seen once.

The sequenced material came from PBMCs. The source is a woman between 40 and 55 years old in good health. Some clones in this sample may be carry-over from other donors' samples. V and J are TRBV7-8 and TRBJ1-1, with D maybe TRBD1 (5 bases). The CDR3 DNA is TGTGCCAGCAGCTTATTGGGGCAGGGCACTGAAGCTTTCTTT. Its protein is CASSLLGQGTEAFF.